A single sample gave rise to the 8 T cell receptor beta chains below, sequenced in a study of T cells in Graves' hyperthyroidism and ophthalmopathy. From RNA transcripts, TCR beta CDR3 regions were amplified. A set of HTBI primers served as the primers for a first-round RT-PCR of the TCR CDR3. TCRdb used MiXCR to reprocess the multiplex PCR reads, holding one entry per CDR3 protein. The table lists about 210,000 distinct CDR3 sequences, roughly a sixth of them singletons. Sequencing was carried out using blood. The receptors come from a man in his forties or fifties with Graves' hyperthyroidism.

This clonotype was found a few times. The chain is built from TRBV12-3 or TRBV12-4 and TRBJ2-1, with 8 nucleotides matching TRBD1. V was pared by 3 bases and J by 5 bases, with 6 bases of the junction left unmatched. The CDR3 extends over 15 amino acids. The CDR3 here is CASSFLDRVNNEQFF. The CDR3 DNA follows: TGTGCCAGCAGTTTTTTGGACAGGGTCAACAATGAGCAGTTCTTC.

Many counts were recorded for this clonotype. V gene TRBV9 combines with J gene TRBJ1-2; 8 bases match TRBD1. CDR1 is SGDLS, CDR2 YYNGEE, per germline. J was trimmed by 4 bases and V by 3 bases; bases with no gene match: 2. The CDR3 loop spans 13 amino acids. As DNA, the CDR3 is TGTGCCAGCAGCGCGACAGGGGCCTATGGCTACACCTTC. As protein: CASSATGAYGYTF.

In this sample, this clonotype turned up a few times. The chain links TRBV24-1 to TRBJ1-2, with D possibly being TRBD1 (5 bases). The germline V gene has CDR1 KGHDR and CDR2 SFDVKD. CDR3 size: 13 residues. V dropped 0 bases and J dropped 10 bases, with 11 bases sitting between them. This chain's CDR3 is CATSDLQGTAYTF. For the CDR3, the DNA is TGTGCCACCAGTGATTTGCAAGGGACGGCCTACACCTTC.

Remarks on this clonotype: This may be a read error: a much more frequent sequence differs by one nucleotide. As the CDR3 is not closed by the conserved phenylalanine or tryptophan, this likely results from a read error. The V and J genes are TRBV12-3 or TRBV12-4 and TRBJ2-7; TRBD1 agrees at 11 bases. This CDR3 spans 15 amino acids. The V segment lost 5 bases and the J segment 2 bases; nucleotides outside the gene matches: 5. CDR3 coding DNA: TGTGCCAGCAGTCTCGGGGGACAGGGGGCCTACGAGCAGTACCTC. Translation gives CASSLGGQGAYEQYL.

This clonotype has ten or more counts. V is TRBV7-2 and J is TRBJ1-2; 7 bases line up with TRBD1. J lost 5 bases, V lost 4 bases, and 4 bases had no gene match. The CDR3 has 13 residues. Per the germline V gene, CDR1 is SGHTA and CDR2 is FQGNSA. CDR3 region: CASSSRTGYGYTF. The CDR3 DNA follows: TGTGCCAGCAGCTCCCGGACAGGTTATGGCTACACCTTC.

This clonotype occurred many times. The chain is built from TRBV12-3 or TRBV12-4 and TRBJ1-1; 9 nucleotides match TRBD1. The J segment lost 4 bases and the V segment lost 4 bases, leaving 7 bases of the junction unmatched. There are 15 residues in the CDR3. CDR3 sequence: CASSYRQGGRTEAFF. CDR3 sequence (DNA): TGTGCCAGCAGTTATAGACAGGGGGGCCGCACTGAAGCTTTCTTT.

At least ten counts were recorded for this clonotype. CDR3 amino acids: CASSLEVSYTGELFF. The CDR3 DNA reads as TGCGCCAGCAGCCTGGAGGTCTCCTACACCGGGGAGCTGTTTTTT. The genes are TRBV5-1 and TRBJ2-2, with D possibly TRBD2 on 5 matching bases. This CDR3 contains 15 residues. Germline V gene data show CDR1 as SGHRS and CDR2 as YFSETQ. Deletions cut 4 bases from V and 3 bases from J, with 13 bases between.

Ten or more counts support this clonotype. The V gene is TRBV12-3 or TRBV12-4, the J gene TRBJ2-7; 9 bases agree with TRBD2. V shed 5 bases, J shed 3 bases, and the junction held 11 bases outside the gene matches. The CDR3 extends over 16 amino acids. The CDR3 bases are TGTGCCAGCAGTCCAGCCGCTAGCGGGGCCTTCTACGAGCAGTACTTC. Its protein is CASSPAASGAFYEQYF.